Presented here are 30 T cell receptor beta chains from one specimen sequenced in a study of graft-versus-host responses after intestinal transplantation. Using immunoSEQ multiplex PCR, the repertoire was profiled, and TCRdb retains in-frame clones only, with some absent. The profile shows approximately 20,000 clones, 86% of them singletons. The material was PBMCs, obtained around 230 days after intestinal transplant. The receptor set was obtained from a human patient who received an intestinal transplant, so some T cells may come from the graft donor.

The rearrangement joins TRBV6-1 to TRBJ2-3; TRBD2 agrees at 8 bases. V lost 4 bases, J lost 0 bases, and 6 bases stayed unmatched. Germline lookup yields CDR1 MNHNS and CDR2 SASEGT. The CDR3 is 16 residues long. Here the CDR3 DNA reads TGTGCCAGCAGTGCCCCAGCGGGAGCTAGCACAGATACGCAGTATTTT. This codes for CASSAPAGASTDTQYF.

V and J are TRBV11-2 and TRBJ2-1, with 9 bases identical to TRBD2. The CDR3 runs to 15 residues. CDR1 is SGHAT, CDR2 FQNNGV, per germline. V shed 1 base and J 6 bases; nucleotides not matched to a gene: 4. CDR3 in DNA: TGTGCCAGCAGCTTAGTCGGCGGGGGGGCCAATGAGCAGTTCTTC. Its translation is CASSLVGGGANEQFF.

This clone was recorded a few times. The V call is TRBV6-5, the J call TRBJ1-6; D is unclear. With 0 bases removed from V and 8 bases from J, the gap between germline ends came to 11 bases. This CDR3 contains 15 residues. Looked up from germline, CDR1 is MNHEY and CDR2 is SVGAGI. CDR3: CASSYSLPRDSPLHF. CDR3 sequence (DNA): TGTGCCAGCAGTTACTCGCTCCCGAGGGATTCACCCCTCCACTTT.

The chain recombines TRBV7-9 with TRBJ1-1; TRBD1 might be the D (5 bases). The V end was cut by 5 bases, the J end by 5 bases, with 21 bases between. In germline, CDR1 is SEHNR, CDR2 FQNEAQ (reference sequence). CDR3 length: 16 residues. The CDR3 nucleotides read TGTGCCAGCAGCGCACATTCCCTACCCGAGGGGACTGAAGCTTTCTTT. It encodes CASSAHSLPEGTEAFF.

The chain carries TRBV21-1 and TRBJ1-2. TRBV21-1 is tagged as a pseudogene. This CDR3 is built from 14 residues. CDR3 region: CASMREGQGGGYTF. The CDR3 DNA reads as TGTGCCAGCATGCGAGAAGGGCAGGGAGGCGGCTACACCTTC.

J is TRBJ2-5 and V is TRBV19; possibly TRBD2 for D (6 bases). Germline loops: CDR1 LNHDA, CDR2 SQIVND (reference sequence). Trimming left V 10 bases short and J 5 bases short, with 17 bases between. The CDR3 contains 13 residues. This CDR3 reads CATTGGIGETQYF. The CDR3 region has the DNA TGTGCCACTACCGGAGGGATCGGGGAGACCCAGTACTTC.

The chain recombines TRBV6-5 with TRBJ1-3; perhaps TRBD1 as D (5 bases). The CDR3 totals 14 residues. Trimming removed 5 bases from V and 0 bases from J, with 8 bases in between. Germline CDR1 is MNHEY and CDR2 is SVGAGI. DNA for the CDR3: TGTGCCAGCAGTCCCCAGGGCTCTGGAAACACCATATATTTT. It specifies CASSPQGSGNTIYF.

CDR3 in DNA: TGCGCCAGCAGCCAAGATGGGACAACTCGGGGAAAGACCCAGTACTTC. Encoded protein: CASSQDGTTRGKTQYF. The chain links TRBV4-1 to TRBJ2-5, with D perhaps matching TRBD1 (6 bases). CDR3 length equals 16 residues. Germline loops: CDR1 MGHRA, CDR2 YSYEKL. The V and J ends lost 0 bases and 6 bases respectively, with 17 bases between them.

The J gene is TRBJ2-3, the V gene TRBV6-5; D is ambiguous. Trimming pared 5 bases from V and 5 bases from J, leaving 5 bases between. Germline loops: CDR1 MNHEY, CDR2 SVGAGI. This CDR3 has 11 residues. In DNA form, the CDR3 reads TGTGCCAGCAGTGAAGGAGATACGCAGTATTTT. Its translation is CASSEGDTQYF.

The chain employs TRBV27 and TRBJ1-1; D is possibly TRBD1 (6 bases). Germline V gene sequence: CDR1 MNHEY, CDR2 SMNVEV (reference sequence). This CDR3 spans 17 amino acids. Trimming pared 3 bases from V and 1 base from J, leaving 18 bases between. CDR3 loop: CASSLVGGLNPNTEAFF. The CDR3 DNA reads as TGTGCCAGCAGTTTGGTAGGGGGGCTAAATCCGAACACTGAAGCTTTCTTT.

Of note for this clone: The sample holds other DNA sequences that translate to the same CDR3. The gene calls are TRBV5-4 and TRBJ2-1, with a weak D call TRBD2 (6 bases). The length of the CDR3 is 16 residues. CDR1 and CDR2 (germline): SGHNT, YYREEE (reference sequence). V lost 4 bases and J 7 bases, leaving 21 bases between the germline ends. This CDR3 is CASSNLEGLRGNEQFF. CDR3 in DNA: TGTGCCAGCAGCAACCTAGAGGGACTCCGGGGGAATGAGCAGTTCTTC.

The chain recombines TRBV29-1 with TRBJ1-5, with D hard to call. CDR3 length equals 13 residues. CDR1 is SQVTM and CDR2 is ANQGSEA in the germline V gene. With 1 base removed from V and 7 bases from J, the gap between germline ends came to 11 bases. CDR3 in DNA: TGCAGCGTTGAAGTAGGTCTAGGACAGCCCCAGCATTTT. It encodes CSVEVGLGQPQHF.

This chain joins TRBV7-9 and TRBJ2-1; 7 nucleotides agree with TRBD1. Germline-derived CDR1 and CDR2 are SEHNR and FQNEAQ (reference sequence). V was pared by 5 bases and J by 3 bases, with 10 bases of the junction left unmatched. The CDR3 is 16 residues long. CDR3 in DNA: TGTGCCAGCAGCCCGCTTTCGGGACAGAACTACAATGAGCAGTTCTTC. This gives the protein CASSPLSGQNYNEQFF.

V is TRBV11-3 and J is TRBJ2-1; TRBD2 agrees at 8 bases. The trim removed 0 bases at V and 4 bases at J, leaving 11 bases unmatched. CDR3 length: 18 amino acids. CDR1 is SGHNT and CDR2 is YENEEA in the germline V gene. CDR3: CASSLDLPGGPSYNEQFF. In DNA, the CDR3 is TGTGCCAGCAGCTTAGATCTGCCGGGGGGGCCATCTTACAATGAGCAGTTCTTC. Drawing the rest from reference TRBV11-3 and TRBJ2-1, the complete variable domain is EAGVVQSPRYKIIEKKQPVAFWCNPISGHNTLYWYLQNLGQGPELLIRYENEEAVDDSQLPKDRFSAERLKGVDSTLKIQPAELGDSAVYLCASSLDLPGGPSYNEQFFGPGTRLTVL.

The CDR3 region has the DNA TGCAGCAAACAGGGGTTCTACAATGAGCAGTTCTTC. Translating it yields CSKQGFYNEQFF. The chain carries TRBV29-1 and TRBJ2-1, with 7 bases fitting TRBD1. Trimming removed 8 bases from V and 3 bases from J; junction bases left unmatched: 4. This CDR3 region has 12 residues. CDR1 is SQVTM and CDR2 is ANQGSEA in the germline V gene.

This rearrangement joins TRBV19 to TRBJ2-1, with 14 bases that match TRBD2. The CDR3 spans 16 residues. The V and J ends lost 3 bases and 9 bases, in that order; junction bases with no gene match: 7. CDR1 and CDR2 from the germline V gene are LNHDA and SQIVND (reference sequence). The CDR3 protein is CASSMGLAGDLGEQFF. DNA for the CDR3: TGTGCCAGTAGTATGGGACTAGCGGGGGATCTCGGTGAGCAGTTCTTC.

The chain couples TRBV4-1 to TRBJ1-3, with D perhaps matching TRBD1 (5 bases). CDR3 length: 16 residues. The germline CDR1 and CDR2 sequences are MGHRA and YSYEKL. Deletions cut 1 base from V and 4 bases from J, with 14 bases between. The CDR3 reads CASSQVQGASGNTIYF. CDR3 in DNA: TGCGCCAGCAGCCAAGTTCAGGGAGCTTCAGGAAACACCATATATTTT.

V gene TRBV5-6 combines with J gene TRBJ1-2, with D maybe TRBD1 (5 bases). Germline V gene data show CDR1 as SGHDT and CDR2 as YYEEEE. V gave up 3 bases and J gave up 4 bases, with 13 bases separating them. The CDR3 is 14 amino acids. Written as DNA, the CDR3 is TGTGCCAGCAGCTCCGGGGGAATGGGCTATGGCTACACCTTC. It codes for CASSSGGMGYGYTF. Together with reference TRBV5-6 and TRBJ1-2, the CDR3 gives the full variable domain: DAGVTQSPTHLIKTRGQQVTLRCSPKSGHDTVSWYQQALGQGPQFIFQYYEEEERQRGNFPDRFSGHQFPNYSSELNVNALLLGDSALYLCASSSGGMGYGYTFGSGTRLTVV.

The rearrangement uses TRBV7-9 and TRBJ1-2; TRBD1 agrees at 11 bases. The CDR3 sequence is 14 residues long. J was trimmed by 8 bases and V by 5 bases; bases with no gene match: 7. CDR1 SEHNR and CDR2 FQNEAQ come from the germline V gene (reference sequence). The CDR3 spells CASSLGQGAQGYTF. As DNA, the CDR3 is TGTGCCAGCAGCCTAGGACAGGGGGCGCAGGGCTACACCTTC.

This clone was seen just once. V gene TRBV5-1 combines with J gene TRBJ2-3; D tentatively fits TRBD1 or TRBD2 (6 bases each). The CDR3 loop spans 17 amino acids. V shed 3 bases and J shed 4 bases, with 21 bases lying between them. Germline CDR1 reads SGHRS; CDR2 reads YFSETQ. The CDR3 sequence is CASSSIPTGGGADTQYF. CDR3 DNA: TGCGCCAGCAGCTCGATCCCTACCGGGGGCGGGGCAGATACGCAGTATTTT.

V usage is TRBV6-5 and J usage is TRBJ1-6; the D is unclear. Germline V gene lookup returns CDR1 MNHEY and CDR2 SVGAGI. This CDR3 has 14 residues. V dropped 10 bases and J dropped 7 bases, with 17 bases sitting between them. CDR3 DNA sequence: TGTGCCACTACGGCCGCAGTAAGGAATTCACCCCTCCACTTT. Translated: CATTAAVRNSPLHF.

The chain combines TRBV6-6 with TRBJ2-3; TRBD2 agrees at 8 bases. This CDR3 spans 14 amino acids. Trimming cost V 4 bases and J 3 bases; bases outside gene matches: 3. Germline CDR1 MNHNY, CDR2 SVGAGI (reference sequence). The CDR3 loop reads CASSWGLETDTQYF. The CDR3 DNA follows: TGTGCCAGCAGTTGGGGACTAGAAACAGATACGCAGTATTTT.

This rearrangement joins TRBV5-6 to TRBJ2-7; 8 positions agree with TRBD1. J was trimmed by 3 bases and V by 2 bases; bases with no gene match: 1. Germline CDR1 and CDR2: SGHDT and YYEEEE. CDR3 length: 13 amino acids. The CDR3 nucleotides are TGTGCCAGCAGCTTCGGGACAGGCTACGAGCAGTACTTC. Its protein product is CASSFGTGYEQYF. Looking up the rest from reference TRBV5-6 and TRBJ2-7 gives the full variable domain: DAGVTQSPTHLIKTRGQQVTLRCSPKSGHDTVSWYQQALGQGPQFIFQYYEEEERQRGNFPDRFSGHQFPNYSSELNVNALLLGDSALYLCASSFGTGYEQYFGPGTRLTVT.

This chain links TRBV6-1 with TRBJ2-2; TRBD2 aligns across 7 bases. The V gene's germline CDR1 is MNHNS and CDR2 SASEGT. CDR3 length: 15 amino acids. With V trimmed by 4 bases and J by 4 bases, 6 bases remained unmatched. The CDR3 DNA reads as TGTGCCAGCAGTGCCAGCGGGGCACTCACCGGGGAGCTGTTTTTT. It is translated as CASSASGALTGELFF.

The rearrangement joins TRBV2 to TRBJ1-2; 8 positions match TRBD1. Germline trimming cut 8 bases from V and 5 bases from J; bases unmatched to any gene: 7. From germline, CDR1 is SNHLY and CDR2 FYNNEI. This CDR3 region has 13 residues. The CDR3 DNA sequence: TGTGCCAGCTCGATGACAGGGGATTATGGCTACACCTTC. Encoded protein: CASSMTGDYGYTF.

The rearrangement uses TRBV6-1 and TRBJ1-4, with 10 bases identical to TRBD1. V was clipped by 5 bases and J by 7 bases; unmatched bases: 1. Germline CDR1 is MNHNS and CDR2 is SASEGT. The CDR3 extends over 13 amino acids. Here the CDR3 reads CASSRDRGEKLFF. The CDR3 region has the DNA TGTGCCAGCAGTAGGGACAGGGGTGAAAAACTGTTTTTT.

The chain links TRBV18 to TRBJ1-6; 9 nucleotides line up with TRBD1. V lost 4 bases, J lost 7 bases, and 8 bases stayed unmatched. Germline values: CDR1 KGHSH, CDR2 LQKENI. This CDR3 region has 16 residues. In nucleotides, the CDR3 is TGTGCCAGCTCACTAGGCCGGGACAGGGCCAATTCACCCCTCCACTTT. It codes for CASSLGRDRANSPLHF.

The chain couples TRBV7-9 to TRBJ2-1; TRBD2 matches at 11 bases. Germline CDR1 and CDR2: SEHNR and FQNEAQ (reference sequence). Trimming removed 5 bases from V and 5 bases from J; junction bases left unmatched: 5. CDR3 length: 15 residues. The CDR3 loop reads CASSPQTSGDNEQFF. The CDR3 DNA is TGTGCCAGCAGCCCGCAGACTAGCGGGGACAATGAGCAGTTCTTC. The entire variable domain, with the rest obtained from reference TRBV7-9 and TRBJ2-1, is as follows: DTGVSQNPRHKITKRGQNVTFRCDPISEHNRLYWYRQTLGQGPEFLTYFQNEAQLEKSRLLSDRFSAERPKGSFSTLEIQRTEQGDSAMYLCASSPQTSGDNEQFFGPGTRLTVL.

The chain recombines TRBV6-5 with TRBJ1-1; 8 bases fit TRBD1. This CDR3 spans 13 amino acids. Germline assignment: CDR1 MNHEY and CDR2 SVGAGI. V gave up 8 bases and J gave up 4 bases; unmatched junction bases: 6. The CDR3 coding sequence is TGTGCCAGCTTTCTGACAGGGGCCACTGAAGCTTTCTTT. Encoded protein: CASFLTGATEAFF.

The CDR3 DNA reads TGTGCCAGCAGTTCAACAGGGTTAGGAAACACCATATATTTT. Its translation is CASSSTGLGNTIYF. This chain joins TRBV28 and TRBJ1-3; D may be TRBD1 (6 bases). The V end was cut by 4 bases, the J end by 4 bases, with 11 bases between. From germline, CDR1 is MDHEN and CDR2 SYDVKM. The CDR3 has 14 residues. Supplemented by reference TRBV28 and TRBJ1-3, the full variable domain reads DVKVTQSSRYLVKRTGEKVFLECVQDMDHENMFWYRQDPGLGLRLIYFSYDVKMKEKGDIPEGYSVSREKKERFSLILESASTNQTSMYLCASSSTGLGNTIYFGEGSWLTVV.